This T cell receptor beta chain was captured by sequencing in a study of T cell clonality in common variable immunodeficiency. This clone has ten or more counts. From the germline J gene comes the end of the CDR3, since the read stops 3 residues before it. Trimming took 10 bases from V and 7 from J, leaving 12 bases between them. CDR1 and CDR2 from the germline V gene are MNHEY and SVGEGT. The CDR3 runs to 11 residues. Method: immunoSEQ multiplex PCR; TCRdb's copy keeps in-frame clones and lacks some. This sample includes about 64,000 clones with no singletons; its ten biggest clones take up 1.5% to 2%.

The sequence was obtained from a person between 18 and 70 years old in good health. The chain couples TRBV6-2 or TRBV6-3 to TRBJ2-3; D is ambiguous. Sequencing input: peripheral blood mononuclear cells. This chain's CDR3 is CAIQMSHTQYF. Incomplete CDR3 DNA: TGTGCCATCCAGATGAGTCATACG.